Presented here are 13 T cell receptor beta chains from one specimen sequenced in a study of cytotoxic CD8 clonotypes in ibrutinib-treated CLL. The table came from immunoSEQ multiplex PCR; TCRdb's copy has only in-frame clones and leaves some out. The data contain some 150,000 clones, 75% to 85% of them seen just once; the ten biggest clones take up roughly 13%. The sequencing used PBMCs, collected after 12 months of ibrutinib treatment. The receptors derive from a human donor with chronic lymphocytic leukemia.

The chain has TRBV19 and TRBJ1-2, with D possibly matching TRBD1 (6 bases). The V end lost 1 base, the J end lost 3 bases, and 12 bases lay between the germline ends. The CDR3 contains 15 residues. Germline V gene sequence: CDR1 LNHDA, CDR2 SQIVND (reference sequence). DNA for the CDR3: TGTGCCAGTAGTATAGGGACAGCTATCTACTATGGCTACACCTTC. As protein: CASSIGTAIYYGYTF.

This clone was counted between two and nine times. The chain has TRBV27 and TRBJ2-5, with D possibly being TRBD2 (5 bases). Deletions cut 6 bases from V and 7 bases from J, with 21 bases between. Germline-derived CDR1 and CDR2 are MNHEY and SMNVEV (reference sequence). The CDR3 contains 15 residues. CDR3 sequence (DNA): TGTGCCAGCAGCACCGGACTCATGGGTACCGGGACCCAGTACTTC. This translates into CASSTGLMGTGTQYF.

The rearrangement uses TRBV6-5 and TRBJ1-2; D call uncertain. The CDR3 runs to 15 residues. Germline V gives CDR1 MNHEY, CDR2 SVGAGI. The ends were cut back, 5 bases at V and 0 bases at J, with 13 bases in the middle. The CDR3 bases are TGTGCCAGCAGTGGGCATGGGGTAGCTAACTATGGCTACACCTTC. Encoded protein: CASSGHGVANYGYTF.

CDR3 region: CASSPPLAGGIDTQYF. CDR3 bases: TGTGCCAGCAGCCCACCCCTAGCGGGAGGGATAGATACGCAGTATTTT. The chain is built from TRBV9 and TRBJ2-3; 12 positions agree with TRBD2. Looked up from germline, CDR1 is SGDLS and CDR2 is YYNGEE. The V segment lost 4 bases and the J segment 5 bases; nucleotides outside the gene matches: 8. The CDR3 length is 16 residues.

This chain connects TRBV28 to TRBJ2-3; TRBD2 agrees at 8 bases. J gave up 2 bases and V 4 bases, and 5 bases lay outside the gene matches. The CDR3 runs to 15 residues. Germline CDR1 and CDR2: MDHEN and SYDVKM. The CDR3 region has the DNA TGTGCCAGCAGTTCCGAGACTAGCGCCACAGATACGCAGTATTTT. Translating it yields CASSSETSATDTQYF.

CDR3 sequence: CASSLLRGRGIEQYF. The CDR3 nucleotides read TGTGCCAGCAGCTTACTTAGGGGGCGCGGGATCGAGCAGTACTTC. V is TRBV7-6 and J is TRBJ2-7, with a tentative D call TRBD1 (7 bases). Germline V CDR1 and CDR2: SGHVS, FNYEAQ. This CDR3 is 15 amino acids long. Trimming pared 2 bases from V and 6 bases from J, leaving 17 bases between.

The chain combines TRBV7-9 with TRBJ2-1, with D possibly being TRBD1 or TRBD2 (6 bases each). Germline V gives CDR1 SEHNR, CDR2 FQNEAQ (reference sequence). This CDR3 is built from 18 residues. The V and J ends lost 7 bases and 0 bases respectively, with 22 bases between them. The CDR3 reads CASIPLGGPASSYNEQFF. The CDR3 DNA sequence: TGTGCCAGCATCCCCCTGGGGGGCCCGGCCAGCTCCTACAATGAGCAGTTCTTC.

The gene calls are TRBV6-5 and TRBJ1-1; 9 positions match TRBD1. This CDR3 has 14 residues. From germline, CDR1 is MNHEY and CDR2 SVGAGI. Germline trimming cut 6 bases from V and 1 base from J; bases unmatched to any gene: 3. The CDR3 DNA follows: TGTGCCAGCAGGGGGACAGGGCGGAACACTGAAGCTTTCTTT. It yields the protein CASRGTGRNTEAFF.

The V and J genes are TRBV7-2 and TRBJ2-7; D perhaps matches TRBD2 (5 bases). CDR1 SGHTA and CDR2 FQGNSA come from the germline V gene. The CDR3 spans 14 residues. The ends were cut back, 3 bases at V and 4 bases at J, with 13 bases in the middle. The DNA of the CDR3 is TGTGCCAGCAGCTTTAGCGAAGGGAGTTACGAGCAGTACTTC. Amino acids: CASSFSEGSYEQYF.

The chain recombines TRBV18 with TRBJ2-3; D remains unclear. The CDR3 contains 15 residues. Germline CDR1 reads KGHSH; CDR2 reads LQKENI. V shed 6 bases and J shed 0 bases, with 13 bases lying between them. The CDR3 nucleotides read TGTGCCAGCTCGACCACACGGTCTAGCACAGATACGCAGTATTTT. It is translated as CASSTTRSSTDTQYF.

V and J are TRBV5-5 and TRBJ1-5; D is unclear. Germline values: CDR1 SGHKS, CDR2 YYEKEE (reference sequence). Trimming took 4 bases from V and 2 from J, leaving 4 bases between them. The CDR3 consists of 12 residues. CDR3 loop: CASSGGNQPQHF. CDR3 coding DNA: TGTGCCAGCAGCGGGGGCAATCAGCCCCAGCATTTT.

The rearrangement joins TRBV10-3 to TRBJ2-7; D uncertain. This CDR3 contains 14 residues. The V end lost 6 bases, the J end lost 1 base, and 13 bases lay between the germline ends. CDR1 ENHRY and CDR2 SYGVKD come from the germline V gene. The CDR3 spells CAISLMDGSYEQYF. The DNA for the CDR3 is TGTGCCATCAGCCTAATGGACGGATCCTACGAGCAGTACTTC.

This clone is a singleton in its sample. This rearrangement joins TRBV9 to TRBJ2-7, with TRBD2 matching over 12 bases. V dropped 4 bases and J dropped 7; count of bases not matched to a gene: 12. This CDR3 has 16 residues. Germline CDR1 SGDLS, CDR2 YYNGEE. The CDR3 bases are TGTGCCAGCAGCCCCCGCCGACTAGCGGGAGCAGAGGAGCAGTACTTC. Its translation: CASSPRRLAGAEEQYF.